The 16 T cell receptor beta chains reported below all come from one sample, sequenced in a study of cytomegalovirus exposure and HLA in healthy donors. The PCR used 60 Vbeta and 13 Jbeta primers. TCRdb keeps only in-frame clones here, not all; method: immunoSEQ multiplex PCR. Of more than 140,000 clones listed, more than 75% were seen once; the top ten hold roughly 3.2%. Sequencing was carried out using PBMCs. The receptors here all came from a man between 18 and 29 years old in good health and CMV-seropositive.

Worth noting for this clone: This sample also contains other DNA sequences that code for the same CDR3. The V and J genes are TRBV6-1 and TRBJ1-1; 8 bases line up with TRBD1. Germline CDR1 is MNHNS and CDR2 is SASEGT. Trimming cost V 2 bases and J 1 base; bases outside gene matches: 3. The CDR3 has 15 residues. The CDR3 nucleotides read TGTGCCAGCAGTGAACAGGGGACAGGGAACACTGAAGCTTTCTTT. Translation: CASSEQGTGNTEAFF.

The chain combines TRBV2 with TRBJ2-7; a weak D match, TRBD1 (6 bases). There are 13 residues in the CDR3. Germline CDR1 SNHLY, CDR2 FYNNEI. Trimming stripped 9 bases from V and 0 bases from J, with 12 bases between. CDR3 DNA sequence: TGTGCCAGTATCGGGACACCCTCCTACGAGCAGTACTTC. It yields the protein CASIGTPSYEQYF.

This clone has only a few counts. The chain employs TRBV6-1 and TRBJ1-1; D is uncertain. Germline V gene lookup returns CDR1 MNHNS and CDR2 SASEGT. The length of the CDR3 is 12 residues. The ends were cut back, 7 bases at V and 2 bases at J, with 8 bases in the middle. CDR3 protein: CASTGLNTEAFF. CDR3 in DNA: TGTGCCAGCACCGGACTAAACACTGAAGCTTTCTTT.

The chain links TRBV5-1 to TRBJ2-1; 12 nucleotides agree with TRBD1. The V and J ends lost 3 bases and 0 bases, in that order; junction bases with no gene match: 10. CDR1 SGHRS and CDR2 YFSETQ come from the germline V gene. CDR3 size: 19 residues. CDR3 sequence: CASSWGTGGGGGSYNEQFF. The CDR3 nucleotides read TGCGCCAGCAGCTGGGGGACAGGGGGCGGAGGCGGCTCCTACAATGAGCAGTTCTTC.

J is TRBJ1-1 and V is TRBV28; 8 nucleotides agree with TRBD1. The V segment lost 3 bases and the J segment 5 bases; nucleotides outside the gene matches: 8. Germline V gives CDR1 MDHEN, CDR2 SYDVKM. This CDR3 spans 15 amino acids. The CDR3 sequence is CASSFIGQGPTEAFF. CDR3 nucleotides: TGTGCCAGCAGTTTCATAGGACAGGGCCCAACTGAAGCTTTCTTT.

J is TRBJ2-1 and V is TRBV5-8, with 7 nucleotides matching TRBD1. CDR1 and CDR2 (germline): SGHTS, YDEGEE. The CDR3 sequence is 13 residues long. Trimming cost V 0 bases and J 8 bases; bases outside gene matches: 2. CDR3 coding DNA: TGTGCCAGCAGCTTGGACAGGGGCGATGAGCAGTTCTTC. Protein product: CASSLDRGDEQFF.

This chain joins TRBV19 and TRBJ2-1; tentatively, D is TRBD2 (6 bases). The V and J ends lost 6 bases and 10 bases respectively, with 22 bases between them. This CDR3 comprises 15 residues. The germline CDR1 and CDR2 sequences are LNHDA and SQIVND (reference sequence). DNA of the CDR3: TGTGCCAGTAGCTGGGGGACTCTGGAGTTAAAGGAGCAGTTCTTC. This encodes CASSWGTLELKEQFF.

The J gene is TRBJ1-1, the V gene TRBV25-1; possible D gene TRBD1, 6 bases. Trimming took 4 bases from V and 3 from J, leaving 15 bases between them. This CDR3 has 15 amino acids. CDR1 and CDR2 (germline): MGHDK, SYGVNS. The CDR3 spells CASSGGHPHDTEAFF. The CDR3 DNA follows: TGTGCCAGCAGTGGGGGACACCCTCACGACACTGAAGCTTTCTTT.

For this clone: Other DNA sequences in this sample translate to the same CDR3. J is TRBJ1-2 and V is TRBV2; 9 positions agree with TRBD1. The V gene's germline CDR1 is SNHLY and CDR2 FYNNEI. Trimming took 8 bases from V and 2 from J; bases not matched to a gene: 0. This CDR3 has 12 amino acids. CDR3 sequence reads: CASGQGNYGYTF. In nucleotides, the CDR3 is TGTGCCAGCGGACAGGGGAACTATGGCTACACCTTC.

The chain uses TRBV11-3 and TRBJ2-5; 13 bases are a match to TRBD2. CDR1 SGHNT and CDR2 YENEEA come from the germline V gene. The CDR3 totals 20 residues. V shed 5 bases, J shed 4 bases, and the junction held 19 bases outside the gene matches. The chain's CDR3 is CASSTSYWTSGSPSRETQYF. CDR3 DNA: TGTGCCAGCAGCACATCATATTGGACTAGCGGGAGCCCCTCGAGAGAGACCCAGTACTTC. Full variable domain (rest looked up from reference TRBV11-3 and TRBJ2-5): EAGVVQSPRYKIIEKKQPVAFWCNPISGHNTLYWYLQNLGQGPELLIRYENEEAVDDSQLPKDRFSAERLKGVDSTLKIQPAELGDSAVYLCASSTSYWTSGSPSRETQYFGPGTRLLVL.

The CDR3 nucleotides are TGTGCCAGCAGCTTAGGGAGGGACGAGCAGTACTTC. It is translated as CASSLGRDEQYF. V and J are TRBV7-9 and TRBJ2-7; perhaps TRBD2 as D (6 bases). The CDR3 covers 12 residues. Germline assignment: CDR1 SEHNR and CDR2 FQNEAQ (reference sequence). Trimming cost V 1 base and J 5 bases, with 6 bases left between them.

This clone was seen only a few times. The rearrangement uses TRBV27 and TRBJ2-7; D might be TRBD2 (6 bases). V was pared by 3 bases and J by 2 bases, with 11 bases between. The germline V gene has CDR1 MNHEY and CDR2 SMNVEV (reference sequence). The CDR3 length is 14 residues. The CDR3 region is CASSLGGGPYEQYF. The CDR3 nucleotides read TGTGCCAGCAGTTTGGGAGGAGGGCCCTACGAGCAGTACTTC.

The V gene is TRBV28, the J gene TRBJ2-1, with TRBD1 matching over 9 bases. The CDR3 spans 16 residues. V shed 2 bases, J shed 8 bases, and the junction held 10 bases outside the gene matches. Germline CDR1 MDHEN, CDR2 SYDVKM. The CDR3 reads CASSLEIGTGKDEQFF. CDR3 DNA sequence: TGTGCCAGCAGTTTAGAAATCGGGACAGGGAAGGATGAGCAGTTCTTC.

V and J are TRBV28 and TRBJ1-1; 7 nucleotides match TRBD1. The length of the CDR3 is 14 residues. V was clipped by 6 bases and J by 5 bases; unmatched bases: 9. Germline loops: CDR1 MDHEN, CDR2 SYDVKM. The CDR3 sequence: CASRFSGGRTEAFF. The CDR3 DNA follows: TGTGCCAGCAGATTCTCAGGGGGGAGGACTGAAGCTTTCTTT.

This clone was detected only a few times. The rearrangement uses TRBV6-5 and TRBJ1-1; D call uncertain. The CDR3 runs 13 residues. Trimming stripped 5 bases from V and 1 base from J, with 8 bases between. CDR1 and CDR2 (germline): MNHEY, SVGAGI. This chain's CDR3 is CASSRMANTEAFF. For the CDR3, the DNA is TGTGCCAGCAGTCGTATGGCGAACACTGAAGCTTTCTTT.

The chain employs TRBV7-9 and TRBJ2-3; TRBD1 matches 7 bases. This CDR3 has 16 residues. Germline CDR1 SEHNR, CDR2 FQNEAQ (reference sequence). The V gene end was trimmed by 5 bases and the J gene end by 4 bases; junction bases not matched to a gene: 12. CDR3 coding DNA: TGTGCCAGCAGCCCACCAGGGGGAGAAAACCCAGATACGCAGTATTTT. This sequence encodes CASSPPGGENPDTQYF.